Described below is a single T cell receptor beta chain sequence and its context. V was shortened by 1 base and J by 0 bases, with 16 bases between the two germline ends. Germline CDR1 and CDR2: LNHDA and SQIVND (reference sequence). CDR3 size: 17 residues. Seattle-derived patients entered the study during active infection and were followed longitudinally. This specimen belongs to a study of blood T cell repertoires in COVID-19. Across the whole study: Acute and convalescent COVID-19 samples came from the United States, Italy and Spain. PBMCs, B-cell-depleted T cells, or T cells provided the cDNA or gDNA that made up the material.

Methods used by the authors: Cell counts per sample came from amplifying reference gene primers. This table comes from immunoSEQ multiplex PCR, and its TCRdb copy is limited to in-frame clones, with some not included. The D gene and trimming were derived from the DNA, and the V and J assignments and clone size from that table. In the table there are 150,000 to 200,000 clones, about 82% of which are singletons. The source material was peripheral blood. The TCR comes from a man aged 55-75 years with COVID-19, enrolled during active disease. This chain links TRBV19 with TRBJ2-7, with TRBD1 as a possible D gene (6 bases). The CDR3 DNA reads as TGTGCCAGTAGTATAGGAGGAGGCAGGGGTTACTCCTACGAGCAGTACTTC. Translating it yields CASSIGGGRGYSYEQYF.